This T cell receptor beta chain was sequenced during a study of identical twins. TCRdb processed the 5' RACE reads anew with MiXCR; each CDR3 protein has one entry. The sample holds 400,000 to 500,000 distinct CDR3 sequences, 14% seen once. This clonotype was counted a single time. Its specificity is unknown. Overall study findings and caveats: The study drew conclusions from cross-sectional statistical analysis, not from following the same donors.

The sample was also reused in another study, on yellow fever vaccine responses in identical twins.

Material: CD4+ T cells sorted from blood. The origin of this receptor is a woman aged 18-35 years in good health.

The DNA for the CDR3 is TGTGCCAGCAGTTACGGGACAGGGGAAGCTTTCTTT. Translation: CASSYGTGEAFF. The genes are TRBV6-5 and TRBJ1-1; 9 nucleotides align to TRBD1. V was pared by 2 bases and J by 8 bases, with 0 bases of the junction left unmatched. Per germline, CDR1 MNHEY and CDR2 SVGAGI. This CDR3 comprises 12 residues.